What follows are 17 T cell receptor beta chains derived from one specimen sequenced in a study of identical twins. One entry per CDR3 protein results from TCRdb running MiXCR on the 5' RACE reads. Of roughly 500,000 distinct CDR3 sequences listed, less than 25% are singletons. Separately, the same data were catalogued under a study of T cells expressing NK-cell markers.

Sequenced: CD4+ T cells sorted from blood. Source of these receptors: a woman between 18 and 30 years old in good health.

This clonotype occurred many times. The CDR3 DNA is TGCAGTTCCCGACTACCTAGCACAGATACGCAGTATTTT. It yields the protein CSSRLPSTDTQYF. The rearrangement joins TRBV20-1 to TRBJ2-3, with D possibly being TRBD2 (5 bases). The CDR3 length is 13 residues. V was pared by 8 bases and J by 0 bases, with 12 bases between. Germline V lookup: CDR1 DFQATT, CDR2 SNEGSKA (reference sequence).

CDR3 region: CSAITSGSRAIQYF. DNA for the CDR3: TGCAGTGCGATTACTAGCGGGAGTAGGGCCATTCAGTACTTC. This chain links TRBV20-1 with TRBJ2-4, with 11 bases lining up with TRBD2. The V and J ends lost 6 bases and 9 bases, in that order; junction bases with no gene match: 10. Per the germline V gene, CDR1 is DFQATT and CDR2 is SNEGSKA (reference sequence). The CDR3 runs 14 residues.

The V and J genes are TRBV6-1 and TRBJ2-5; perhaps D is TRBD1 or TRBD2 (5 bases each). Germline V lookup: CDR1 MNHNS, CDR2 SASEGT. The CDR3 is 14 residues long. The V end was cut by 2 bases, the J end by 0 bases, with 7 bases between. DNA for the CDR3: TGTGCCAGCAGTGAATGGGGGTACCAAGAGACCCAGTACTTC. As protein: CASSEWGYQETQYF.

V is TRBV29-1 and J is TRBJ2-3; 11 positions agree with TRBD2. The J segment lost 6 bases and the V segment lost 8 bases, leaving 10 bases of the junction unmatched. The germline CDR1 and CDR2 sequences are SQVTM and ANQGSEA. The length of the CDR3 is 14 residues. CDR3 nucleotides: TGCAGCACCGCGGGACTAGCGGTTGGGGATACGCAGTATTTT. Translating gives CSTAGLAVGDTQYF.

The chain recombines TRBV20-1 with TRBJ2-4; D may be TRBD1 (6 bases). V was trimmed by 5 bases and J by 0 bases, leaving 20 bases between them. CDR3 length equals 17 residues. Germline CDR1 is DFQATT and CDR2 is SNEGSKA (reference sequence). The CDR3 loop reads CSASVLGHPLAKNIQYF. CDR3 nucleotide sequence: TGCAGTGCTTCCGTGCTGGGACACCCATTAGCCAAAAACATTCAGTACTTC.

This clonotype was picked up many times. V is TRBV29-1 and J is TRBJ1-2, with D possibly TRBD1 on 6 matching bases. Trimming left V 7 bases short and J 1 base short, with 10 bases between. This CDR3 contains 12 residues. Per the germline V gene, CDR1 is SQVTM and CDR2 is ANQGSEA. DNA for the CDR3: TGCAGCGCAGGACAGTTTAACTATGGCTACACCTTC. Protein: CSAGQFNYGYTF. The complete variable domain, with remaining parts taken from reference TRBV29-1 and TRBJ1-2, reads SAVISQKPSRDICQRGTSLTIQCQVDSQVTMMFWYRQQPGQSLTLIATANQGSEATYESGFVIDKFPISRPNLTFSTLTVSNMSPEDSSIYLCSAGQFNYGYTFGSGTRLTVV.

This clonotype was seen only a few times. The gene calls are TRBV3-1 and TRBJ2-3, with 7 bases fitting TRBD1. The CDR3 spans 15 residues. V dropped 4 bases and J dropped 4; count of bases not matched to a gene: 8. Germline CDR1 LGHDT, CDR2 YNNKEL (reference sequence). The CDR3 nucleotides are TGTGCCAGCAGCCGAGCCTCAACAGGGGCAGATACGCAGTATTTT. Translation gives CASSRASTGADTQYF.

On this clonotype itself: A much bigger clone sits one base away, suggesting this may be a read error. Likely a read error: the CDR3 ends without its conserved phenylalanine or tryptophan. The chain recombines TRBV29-1 with TRBJ1-2; D is ambiguous. CDR1 is SQVTM and CDR2 is ANQGSEA in the germline V gene. V lost 8 bases and J 6 bases, leaving 10 bases between the germline ends. The CDR3 is 10 residues long. The CDR3 DNA sequence: TGCAGCACAACAATCGATGGCTACACCGTC. Amino acid sequence: CSTTIDGYTV.

The table lists this clonotype with a few counts. The genes are TRBV6-1 and TRBJ2-7, with TRBD1 matching over 7 bases. Germline trimming cut 7 bases from V and 3 bases from J; bases unmatched to any gene: 12. There are 15 residues in the CDR3. CDR1 MNHNS and CDR2 SASEGT come from the germline V gene. CDR3 in amino acids: CASNKNRGGSYEQYF. CDR3 DNA: TGTGCCAGCAACAAGAACAGGGGTGGGAGCTACGAGCAGTACTTC.

V usage is TRBV20-1 and J usage is TRBJ1-2, with D possibly being TRBD1 (6 bases). V lost 3 bases and J lost 0, with 11 bases in between. This CDR3 has 14 residues. Germline V gives CDR1 DFQATT, CDR2 SNEGSKA (reference sequence). The CDR3 spells CSASGTQTNYGYTF. The CDR3 DNA reads as TGCAGTGCTAGCGGGACACAGACTAACTATGGCTACACCTTC.

This clonotype was seen repeatedly, ten times or more. This chain uses TRBV29-1 with TRBJ1-2; unclear D gene. V gave up 4 bases and J gave up 8 bases, with 2 bases separating them. The CDR3 is 8 amino acids. Per germline, CDR1 SQVTM and CDR2 ANQGSEA. In DNA form, the CDR3 reads TGCAGCGTTGGGGGCTACACCTTC. This encodes CSVGGYTF.

The chain uses TRBV4-2 and TRBJ2-7, with 10 bases identical to TRBD1. The germline CDR1 and CDR2 sequences are LGHNA and YNFKEQ. The V segment lost 3 bases and the J segment 6 bases; nucleotides outside the gene matches: 14. This CDR3 region has 17 residues. The CDR3 nucleotides read TGTGCCAGCAGCCAGCCCCCTATAGGGGACAGGGGACGCGAGCAGTACTTC. Amino acids: CASSQPPIGDRGREQYF.

This clonotype was found a few times. The J gene is TRBJ2-2, the V gene TRBV7-8; the match to TRBD2 covers 13 bases. Germline CDR1 SGHVS, CDR2 FQNEAQ. The CDR3 runs 15 residues. With 3 bases clipped from V and 15 bases from J, the junction kept 10 bases outside the gene matches. The CDR3 coding sequence is TGTGCCAGCAGCTTGACTAGCGGGGGGCCACGGTTTTTGTTTTTT. This translates into CASSLTSGGPRFLFF.

This clonotype has just a few counts. V is TRBV20-1 and J is TRBJ1-1; D remains unclear. The germline V gene encodes CDR1 DFQATT and CDR2 SNEGSKA (reference sequence). This CDR3 is 14 amino acids long. The V end was cut by 6 bases, the J end by 5 bases, with 19 bases between. The CDR3 coding sequence is TGCAGTGCGACTTTCACCACCGGGGAGACTGAAGCTTTCTTT. Translating gives CSATFTTGETEAFF.

This clonotype was counted at least ten times. The V and J genes are TRBV29-1 and TRBJ1-2, with D possibly TRBD1 on 6 matching bases. The V gene's germline CDR1 is SQVTM and CDR2 ANQGSEA. The CDR3 has 13 amino acids. V gave up 1 base and J gave up 4 bases, with 10 bases separating them. The CDR3 sequence is CSVEVQTGYGYTF. The CDR3 DNA is TGCAGCGTTGAAGTTCAGACAGGCTATGGCTACACCTTC.

This rearrangement joins TRBV6-1 to TRBJ2-7; D may be TRBD1 (6 bases). Germline V gene data show CDR1 as MNHNS and CDR2 as SASEGT. Trimming cost V 8 bases and J 2 bases, with 16 bases left between them. The CDR3 extends over 14 amino acids. The CDR3 DNA follows: TGTGCCAGCGTCAGGGGCAGGGAGACCTACGAGCAGTACTTC. This codes for CASVRGRETYEQYF.

At least ten counts were recorded for this clonotype. The chain joins TRBV12-3 or TRBV12-4 to TRBJ2-5; the D gene is possibly TRBD2 (5 bases). This CDR3 is 14 amino acids long. Trimming shortened V by 3 bases and J by 1 base, and 9 bases separated the two germline ends. The CDR3 sequence: CASSLRLAQETQYF. The CDR3 coding sequence is TGTGCCAGCAGTTTGCGGCTAGCCCAAGAGACCCAGTACTTC.